This T cell receptor (beta chain) is from a study of blood T cell repertoires in COVID-19. TCRdb's table, derived via immunoSEQ multiplex PCR, lists solely in-frame clones and lacks some. The sample records some 110,000 clones, around 80% being singletons. This clone was seen a handful of times. The CDR3 is 13 residues long. The V and J ends lost 0 bases and 4 bases respectively, with 7 bases between them. CDR1 is SGHRS and CDR2 is YFSETQ in the germline V gene. Sequencing was done on a sample of peripheral blood. The gene calls are TRBV5-1 and TRBJ1-1, with no clear D. The sequence derives from a man aged 65-85 years with acute or convalescent COVID-19. CDR3 sequence: CASSLVRGTEAFF. The CDR3 bases are TGCGCCAGCAGCTTGGTCCGGGGCACTGAAGCTTTCTTT. The full variable domain, rest sourced from reference TRBV5-1 and TRBJ1-1, is KAGVTQTPRYLIKTRGQQVTLSCSPISGHRSVSWYQQTPGQGLQFLFEYFSETQRNKGNFPGRFSGRQFSNSRSEMNVSTLELGDSALYLCASSLVRGTEAFFGQGTRLTVV.